This TCR beta chain was observed in a study of blood T cell repertoires in COVID-19 (TCRdb year 2020). About the investigation overall: The collaborator samples originated in the United States, Italy and Spain and spanned the acute and convalescent phases of COVID-19. The material from the prospective study consisted of cDNA or gDNA derived from T cells, B-cell-depleted T cells, or PBMCs. The dataset comprised deeply sampled blood TCRbeta repertoires from subjects exposed to, actively infected with, or recovered from COVID-19. The repertoires were released in a freely available public database meant as a resource for research on the immune response to SARS-CoV-2. The samples were drawn from two sources: the first 160 participants of the ongoing ImmuneRACE study, and 1,254 subjects contributed by 6 global collaborators. Nearly every sample came with metadata listing a de-identified subject ID, COVID-19 status, age in years and sex. Where HLA class I and class II types were available, the types were taken from metadata supplied by the sample provider, not from assay-based typing.

With regard to this clone: Which antigen it targets is not known. It has no much larger one-base neighbor in the sample; base qualities were not kept.

What the study reported, not specific to this receptor: The amount of clinical and demographic metadata varied by source and participant and was provided uncurated.

Enrolling through a virtual design, the prospective study's participants ranged in age from roughly 18 to 95 years and lived across approximately 25 United States geographic areas. To assign participants to cohorts, the prospective study relied on clinical history that participants themselves reported in a screening survey and a study questionnaire. Recovered participants in ImmuneRACE Cohort 3 were defined as having two consecutive negative NP/OP PCR tests, clearance from a healthcare professional, or resolution of symptoms. Mobile phlebotomists in the prospective study collected whole blood, serum and a nasopharyngeal or oropharyngeal swab from every participant. Over a roughly two-month period, participants in the prospective study had the option of providing additional blood draws and questionnaires. Before DNA extraction, blood samples from the prospective study were shipped at room temperature or frozen.

The germline V gene (reference sequence) gives CDR1 as GTSNPN and CDR2 as SVGIG. From the cysteine through the phenylalanine, the CDR3 covers 14 amino acids. Only the CDR3 DNA stays, 42 bases, in frame from base 1. Unmatched junction bases come to 2, with V trimmed by 1 base and J by 3 bases. TCRbeta CDR3 regions were amplified from genomic DNA by means of the immunoSEQ Assay, a bias-controlled multiplex PCR. The study's processing was this. The number of nucleated cells in each sample was estimated by amplification of reference gene primers within the assay. To quantify the absolute abundance of each unique TCRbeta CDR3 rearrangement, sequence reads were collapsed and filtered. For each sample, productive Simpson clonality was calculated as the square root of Simpson's diversity index across productive rearrangements. Entries here come from immuneACCESS through TCRdb and include only in-frame sequences with V and J called. Some clones fail to appear in such tables; in the studies checked, an unresolved V gene covers under half of the shortfall, and the cause of the remainder is unknown. That table is the source of V, J and clone size, and D and trimming were worked out from the DNA. This sample lists 200,000 to 250,000 clones; roughly 85% were detected once. In total, the top ten clones hold around 20% of the sample.

Sequencing was carried out using PBMCs or T cells enriched from blood (not recorded which). This clonotype originated in a man aged 40-49 years who had recovered from COVID-19. The chain was built from TRBV30 and TRBJ1-5, with 8 bases aligning to TRBD1. The nucleotide sequence reads as follows: TGTGCCTGGAGTGAACAGGGGGACAATCAGCCCCAGCATTTT. Its coded protein is CAWSEQGDNQPQHF.